The rows below give T cell receptor beta chains drawn from one sample of a study of T-cell reconstitution after alpha-beta-depleted transplantation in children. TCRdb recomputed calls from the PCR reads with MiXCR, one row per CDR3 protein. The sample includes approximately 70,000 distinct CDR3 sequences, 4.9% of them seen just once. The specimen comprised PBMCs, mostly from graft donor cells, sampled 180 days after TCRalphabeta/CD19-depleted stem cell transplant. These receptors all stem from a boy younger than two who had a stem cell transplant for acute myeloid leukemia, so the T cells may come from the graft donor. The CDR3 runs from the conserved cysteine through the conserved F or W. Size is stated for part of the rows, as once, few or many counts, or as a class when the clone is expanded.

V: TRBV7-6
size: many
J: TRBJ2-1
CDR3: CASSPPRGGLNEQFF

V: TRBV7-9
size: many
J: TRBJ2-3
CDR3: CASSLVASETDTQYF

V: TRBV3-1
size: many
J: TRBJ1-3
CDR3: CASSRPGSGNTIYF

V: TRBV12-3/TRBV12-4
size: many
J: TRBJ2-2
CDR3: CASSFSFGELFF

V: TRBV20-1
size: many
J: TRBJ2-5
CDR3: CSARDWPSWGRETQYF

V: TRBV18
size: few
J: TRBJ2-7
CDR3: CASSLNRGSMSYEQYF

V: TRBV12-3/TRBV12-4
size: many
J: TRBJ1-5
CDR3: CASTRGPYSNQPQHF

V: TRBV7-8
size: many
J: TRBJ2-7
CDR3: CASSFVRGAGYEQYF

V: TRBV7-9
size: -
J: TRBJ2-2
CDR3: CASSPGQTGELFF

V: TRBV11-3
size: -
J: TRBJ2-5
CDR3: CASSLWVGDETQYF

V: TRBV5-1
size: many
J: TRBJ1-4
CDR3: CASTWQSGEKLFF

V: TRBV7-8
size: many
J: TRBJ1-5
CDR3: CASSRYSNQPQHF

V: TRBV7-9
size: many
J: TRBJ1-1
CDR3: CASSRTPGPLYHTEAFF

V: TRBV20-1
size: many
J: TRBJ1-1
CDR3: CSAAGAYTEAFF

V: TRBV24-1
size: many
J: TRBJ1-4
CDR3: CATSDLKGPLFF

V: TRBV20-1
size: many
J: TRBJ1-1
CDR3: CSARGTGQAFF

V: TRBV7-9
size: many
J: TRBJ1-2
CDR3: CASSFGQDFNYGYTF

V: TRBV11-2
size: many
J: TRBJ2-5
CDR3: CASSPHLETQYF

V: TRBV28
size: many
J: TRBJ2-3
CDR3: CASSLDHTQYF

V: TRBV5-5
size: many
J: TRBJ2-1
CDR3: CASSQRDRGVDEQFF

V: TRBV6-6
size: many
J: TRBJ2-1
CDR3: CATERLAGYNEQFF

V: TRBV20-1
size: many
J: TRBJ1-6
CDR3: CSVRTVSYNSPLHF

V: TRBV2
size: many
J: TRBJ2-1
CDR3: CASTYPGTISYNEQFF

V: TRBV13
size: many
J: TRBJ2-1
CDR3: CASSSPTGLAGDEQFF

V: TRBV20-1
size: many
J: TRBJ2-3
CDR3: CSGSERGRIYTDTQYF

V: TRBV12-3/TRBV12-4
size: many
J: TRBJ2-3
CDR3: CASLERGGTDTQYF

V: TRBV3-1
size: many
J: TRBJ2-3
CDR3: CASSQWDSSDTQYF

V: TRBV11-2
size: many
J: TRBJ1-1
CDR3: CASSLHGVNTEAFF

V: TRBV27
size: many
J: TRBJ1-2
CDR3: CASSPEGSGWTYGYTF

V: TRBV3-1
size: -
J: TRBJ1-4
CDR3: CASSLPSEKLFF

V: TRBV6-5
size: many
J: TRBJ2-2
CDR3: CASGTRTTGELFF

V: TRBV7-8
size: many
J: TRBJ1-5
CDR3: CASSFARQPQHF

V: TRBV11-2
size: many
J: TRBJ2-2
CDR3: CASSPAGLVNTGELFF

V: TRBV9
size: -
J: TRBJ2-2
CDR3: CASSSGTSNTGELFF

V: TRBV12-3/TRBV12-4
size: many
J: TRBJ2-5
CDR3: CASSFSFGRRFQETQYF

V: TRBV7-9
size: many
J: TRBJ1-6
CDR3: CASSFREVGSPLHF

V: TRBV3-1
size: many
J: TRBJ1-1
CDR3: CASSQVLGQGMNTEAFF

V: TRBV4-3
size: -
J: TRBJ2-7
CDR3: CASSQDVGPTTYEQYF